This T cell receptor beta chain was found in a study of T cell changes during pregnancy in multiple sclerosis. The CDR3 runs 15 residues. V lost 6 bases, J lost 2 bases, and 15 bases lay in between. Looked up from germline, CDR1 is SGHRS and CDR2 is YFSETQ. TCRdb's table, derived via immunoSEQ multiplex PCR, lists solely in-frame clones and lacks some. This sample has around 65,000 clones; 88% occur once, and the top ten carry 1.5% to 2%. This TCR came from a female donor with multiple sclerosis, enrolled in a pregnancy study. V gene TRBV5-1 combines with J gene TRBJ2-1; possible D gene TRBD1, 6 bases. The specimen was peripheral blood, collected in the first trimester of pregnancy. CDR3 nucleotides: TGCGCCAGCACGAGCCAGGGGAGCCCCTACAATGAGCAGTTCTTC. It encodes CASTSQGSPYNEQFF.